Detailed here is one TCR beta chain. Its antigen is not identified. Germline loops: CDR1 SGHRS, CDR2 YFSETQ. CDR3 length equals 16 residues. Losses at the gene ends were 5 bases for V and 2 bases for J; bases not matched to a gene: 8. The data stem from a study of cytomegalovirus exposure and HLA in healthy donors. For the study at large: Earlier, some 170 million T cells were analyzed, and over 95 million unique TCR beta sequences were found among them.

Points from the study as a whole: A previous analysis found most TCR beta V segments productive roughly 87% or roughly 30% of the time.

Healthy bone marrow donors made up the donors. Researchers ran the PCR with 60 Vbeta and 13 Jbeta primers. TCRdb's copy holds only in-frame clones and misses some; the assay was immunoSEQ multiplex PCR. This sample has about 150,000 clones, with over 60% found just once. Sequenced input: PBMCs. This clonotype was obtained from a man aged 35 to 55 in good health and CMV-seronegative. The genes are TRBV5-1 and TRBJ2-7; 12 positions agree with TRBD2. CDR3 sequence (DNA): TGCGCCAGCAGACTAGCGGGAGGATCCAGCACCTACGAGCAGTACTTC. Amino acids: CASRLAGGSSTYEQYF.